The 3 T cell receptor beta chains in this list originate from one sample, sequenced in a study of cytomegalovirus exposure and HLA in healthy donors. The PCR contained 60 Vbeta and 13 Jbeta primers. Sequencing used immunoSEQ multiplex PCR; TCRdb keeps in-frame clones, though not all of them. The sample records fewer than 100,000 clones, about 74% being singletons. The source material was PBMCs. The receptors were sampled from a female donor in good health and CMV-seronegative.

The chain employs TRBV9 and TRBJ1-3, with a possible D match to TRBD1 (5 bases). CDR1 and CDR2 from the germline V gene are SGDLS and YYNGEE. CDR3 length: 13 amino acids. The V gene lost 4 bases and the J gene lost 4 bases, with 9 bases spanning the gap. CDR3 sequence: CASSPGGGNTIYF. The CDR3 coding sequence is TGTGCCAGCAGCCCCGGGGGGGGAAACACCATATATTTT.

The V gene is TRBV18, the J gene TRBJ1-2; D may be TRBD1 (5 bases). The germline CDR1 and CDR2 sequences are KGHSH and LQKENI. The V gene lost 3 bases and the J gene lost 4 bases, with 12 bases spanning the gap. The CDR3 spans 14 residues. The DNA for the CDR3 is TGTGCCAGCTCACCCTCCGACAGCAGCTATGGCTACACCTTC. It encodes CASSPSDSSYGYTF.

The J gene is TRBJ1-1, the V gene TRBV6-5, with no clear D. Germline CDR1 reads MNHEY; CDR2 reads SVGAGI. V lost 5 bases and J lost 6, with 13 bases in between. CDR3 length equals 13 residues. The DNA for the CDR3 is TGTGCCAGCAGTCAAAACTCGAAGTCTGAAGCTTTCTTT. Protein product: CASSQNSKSEAFF.